This entry is about one T cell receptor beta chain. Its cognate antigen is unknown. The data stem from a study of vaccination and CD4 T cells after COVID-19. The Oncomine TCR Beta short-read assay was applied to DNA of cultured CD4+ T cells. Using the QIAamp micro DNA kit, genomic DNA was extracted from the CD4+ T cells that had been cultured. TCRdb passed the PCR reads through MiXCR, listing each CDR3 protein once. Of about 20,000 distinct CDR3 sequences listed, roughly three fifths were seen once; the top ten hold roughly 10%. Study conclusions and caveats: The median count of SARS-CoV-2-reactive clonotypes rose from about 20 to 38, not significantly.

As for treatment: approximately 9-day PBMC culture with coronavirus spike peptide pools or control peptides (ViraFEST assay). Material: CD4+ T cells from blood, cultured in vitro. The sequence came from a human donor who had recovered from COVID-19.

CDR3 sequence reads: CASSQESSDKDTQYF. The CDR3, as DNA: TGCGCCAGCAGCCAAGAGAGTAGCGACAAAGATACGCAGTATTTT. This chain connects TRBV4-3 to TRBJ2-3; D may be TRBD2 (5 bases). Germline V lookup: CDR1 LGHNA, CDR2 YSLEER. The V and J ends lost 0 bases and 5 bases respectively, with 12 bases between them. This CDR3 has 15 residues.